Each of the 14 T cell receptor beta chains below was sequenced from the same sample in a study of blood T cell repertoires in COVID-19. Data came from immunoSEQ multiplex PCR; TCRdb stores just in-frame clones and leaves some out. The table lists about 180,000 clones, roughly 87% of them singletons. Sequencing input: peripheral blood. The receptors were gathered from a woman aged 70-85 years with COVID-19, enrolled during active disease.

This chain uses TRBV30 with TRBJ2-3, with TRBD2 matching 12 bases. The V and J ends lost 3 bases and 5 bases, in that order; junction bases with no gene match: 6. The CDR3 length is 15 residues. Germline CDR1 and CDR2: GTSNPN and SVGIG (reference sequence). CDR3 DNA sequence: TGTGCCTGGAGGAAGACTAGCGGGAGTGTAGATACGCAGTATTTT. It encodes CAWRKTSGSVDTQYF.

The chain joins TRBV25-1 to TRBJ2-7; 10 bases map to TRBD1. The germline gives CDR1 MGHDK, CDR2 SYGVNS. CDR3 length equals 14 residues. Trimming took 8 bases from V and 0 from J; bases not matched to a gene: 4. CDR3 in amino acids: CASARTGGSYEQYF. The CDR3 bases are TGTGCCAGCGCCCGGACAGGGGGCTCCTACGAGCAGTACTTC.

The rearrangement joins TRBV7-8 to TRBJ2-3, with a possible D match to TRBD1 (7 bases). Trimming shortened V by 4 bases and J by 2 bases, and 16 bases separated the two germline ends. Germline assignment: CDR1 SGHVS and CDR2 FQNEAQ. The CDR3 is 16 amino acids. The DNA for the CDR3 is TGTGCCAGCAGCTCGCGTCAGGGGGGAACCACAGATACGCAGTATTTT. Protein product: CASSSRQGGTTDTQYF.

The chain carries TRBV6-5 and TRBJ1-1; a weak D match, TRBD1 (5 bases). The CDR3 is 14 amino acids. CDR1 is MNHEY and CDR2 is SVGAGI in the germline V gene. Trimming removed 7 bases at V and 6 bases at J, with 18 bases between. The CDR3 reads CASTLNRGPSEAFF. The CDR3 nucleotides read TGTGCCAGCACCTTAAATAGGGGCCCATCTGAAGCTTTCTTT.

The V and J genes are TRBV7-9 and TRBJ2-7; 9 nucleotides agree with TRBD2. The V segment lost 1 base and the J segment 6 bases; nucleotides outside the gene matches: 7. The CDR3 runs to 15 residues. In germline, CDR1 is SEHNR, CDR2 FQNEAQ (reference sequence). The CDR3 region is CASSLEVAGVGEQYF. The CDR3 nucleotides are TGTGCCAGCAGCTTAGAAGTAGCGGGAGTAGGCGAGCAGTACTTC. The full variable domain, with the rest looked up from reference TRBV7-9 and TRBJ2-7, is DTGVSQNPRHKITKRGQNVTFRCDPISEHNRLYWYRQTLGQGPEFLTYFQNEAQLEKSRLLSDRFSAERPKGSFSTLEIQRTEQGDSAMYLCASSLEVAGVGEQYFGPGTRLTVT.

The gene calls are TRBV19 and TRBJ1-2; TRBD1 agrees at 7 bases. The CDR3 length is 16 residues. The V segment lost 1 base and the J segment 0 bases; nucleotides outside the gene matches: 5. Germline values: CDR1 LNHDA, CDR2 SQIVND (reference sequence). CDR3 nucleotide sequence: TGTGCCAGTAGTATAGCTGGGACAGCTACTAACTATGGCTACACCTTC. Residues: CASSIAGTATNYGYTF.

The chain links TRBV30 to TRBJ2-7; possible D gene TRBD2, 5 bases. The CDR3 sequence is 16 residues long. Germline CDR1 and CDR2: GTSNPN and SVGIG (reference sequence). Trimming shortened V by 4 bases and J by 4 bases, and 23 bases separated the two germline ends. CDR3 protein: CAWTPAERTRRYEQYF. CDR3 coding DNA: TGTGCCTGGACCCCGGCGGAGCGGACCAGGAGGTACGAGCAGTACTTC.

This clone was observed a few times. The J gene is TRBJ2-7, the V gene TRBV28, with D possibly TRBD2 on 5 matching bases. The CDR3 runs to 11 residues. Looked up from germline, CDR1 is MDHEN and CDR2 is SYDVKM. V gave up 6 bases and J gave up 9 bases, with 12 bases separating them. CDR3 bases: TGTGCCAGCAGCTGGGGAAGCGGGCAGTACTTC. As protein: CASSWGSGQYF.

This chain joins TRBV27 and TRBJ1-4; TRBD1 matches 7 bases. CDR1 MNHEY and CDR2 SMNVEV come from the germline V gene (reference sequence). The CDR3 consists of 15 residues. J was trimmed by 8 bases and V by 1 base; bases with no gene match: 7. The CDR3 bases are TGTGCCAGCAGTTTATATGGGACAGCAAAAGAAAAACTGTTTTTT. It encodes CASSLYGTAKEKLFF.

This chain joins TRBV19 and TRBJ2-3; 10 nucleotides align to TRBD2. V trimming: 1 base; J trimming: 2 bases; junction bases outside the gene matches: 3. The CDR3 is made up of 16 amino acids. Germline V CDR1 and CDR2: LNHDA, SQIVND (reference sequence). The CDR3 region is CASSIGTSGSTDTQYF. The CDR3 DNA follows: TGTGCCAGTAGTATAGGGACTAGCGGTTCCACAGATACGCAGTATTTT.

CDR3: CSASSRVGNEKLFF. CDR3 sequence (DNA): TGCAGTGCTAGTTCCCGTGTCGGTAATGAAAAACTGTTTTTT. The chain uses TRBV20-1 and TRBJ1-4; unclear D gene. The germline V gene has CDR1 DFQATT and CDR2 SNEGSKA (reference sequence). This CDR3 spans 14 amino acids. Trimming took 3 bases from V and 4 from J, leaving 12 bases between them.

The rearrangement links TRBV28 to TRBJ1-6; 7 nucleotides line up with TRBD1. CDR3 length equals 12 residues. The V segment lost 8 bases and the J segment 8 bases; nucleotides outside the gene matches: 3. Per germline, CDR1 MDHEN and CDR2 SYDVKM. CDR3 amino acids: CASGGGDSPLHF. DNA for the CDR3: TGTGCCAGCGGAGGGGGCGATTCACCCCTCCACTTT.

J is TRBJ2-1 and V is TRBV7-2; D ambiguous. This CDR3 is 14 amino acids long. V lost 1 base, J lost 4 bases, and 8 bases lay in between. CDR1 and CDR2 (germline): SGHTA, FQGNSA. CDR3 residues: CASSLGAGYNEQFF. DNA for the CDR3: TGTGCCAGCAGCTTAGGAGCAGGTTACAATGAGCAGTTCTTC.

A note on this clone: The limits of the CDR3 on the DNA are not certain, so only TCRdb's listed CDR3 is given. The chain carries TRBV9 and TRBJ1-1. Germline CDR1 is SGDLS and CDR2 is YYNGEE. Termini included, the CDR3 measures 14 amino acids. The chain's CDR3 is CASSPSTLNTEAFF.